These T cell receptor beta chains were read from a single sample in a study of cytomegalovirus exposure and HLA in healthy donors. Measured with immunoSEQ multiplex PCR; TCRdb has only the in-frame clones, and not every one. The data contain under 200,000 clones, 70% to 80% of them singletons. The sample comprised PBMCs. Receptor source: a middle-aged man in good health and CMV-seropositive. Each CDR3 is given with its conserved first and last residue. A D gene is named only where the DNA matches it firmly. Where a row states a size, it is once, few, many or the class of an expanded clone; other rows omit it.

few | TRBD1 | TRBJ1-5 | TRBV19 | TGTGCCAGTAGTTACAGGGGAAGGAGCAATCAGCCCCAGCATTTT | CASSYRGRSNQPQHF
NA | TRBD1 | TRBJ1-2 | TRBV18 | TGTGCCAGCTCACCTAACAGGGGGGACGGCTACACCTTC | CASSPNRGDGYTF
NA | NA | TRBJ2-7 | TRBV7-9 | TGTGCCAGCAGCTTACTAGGGGGTTACGAGCAGTACTTC | CASSLLGGYEQYF
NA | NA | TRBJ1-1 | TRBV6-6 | TGTGCCAGCAGTTACGGCCAGATGAACACTGAAGCTTTCTTT | CASSYGQMNTEAFF
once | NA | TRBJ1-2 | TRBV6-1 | TGTGCCAGCAGTGAAGAAAGGACTTCTAACTATGGCTACACCTTC | CASSEERTSNYGYTF
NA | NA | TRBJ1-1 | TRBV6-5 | TGTGCCAGCATCACAGGAACCACTGAAGCTTTCTTT | CASITGTTEAFF
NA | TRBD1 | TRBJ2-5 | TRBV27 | TGTGCCAGCCTCCGAACAGGGGCGCAAGAGACCCAGTACTTC | CASLRTGAQETQYF
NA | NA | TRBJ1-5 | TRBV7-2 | TGTGCCAGCAGCGACAGACGGGGGGGCAATCAGCCCCAGCATTTT | CASSDRRGGNQPQHF
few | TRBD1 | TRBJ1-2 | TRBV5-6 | TGTGCCAGCAGCCCTCGAAGGGACAGGGGGGGCCGTGGTAACTATGGCTACACCTTC | CASSPRRDRGGRGNYGYTF
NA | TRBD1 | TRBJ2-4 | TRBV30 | TGTGCCCTAAGCACAGGGGGCTCGGGTCTAGCCAAAAACATTCAGTACTTC | CALSTGGSGLAKNIQYF
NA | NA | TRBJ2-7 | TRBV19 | TGTGCCAGTAGTATAGGACAGCGAACCTACGAGCAGTACTTC | CASSIGQRTYEQYF
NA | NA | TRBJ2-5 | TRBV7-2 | TGTGCCAGCAGCTTCCAGGCCGGAGGCCAGTACTTC | CASSFQAGGQYF
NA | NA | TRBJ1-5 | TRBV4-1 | TGCGCCAGCAGCCAAGAGGATCTCGGGAATCAGCCCCAGCATTTT | CASSQEDLGNQPQHF
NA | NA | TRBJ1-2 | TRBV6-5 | TGTGCCAGCAGTCGGGCTAACTATGGCTACACCTTC | CASSRANYGYTF
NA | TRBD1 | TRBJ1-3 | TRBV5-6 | TGTGCCAGCAGCCGGGACAGATCCTCTGGAAACACCATATATTTT | CASSRDRSSGNTIYF
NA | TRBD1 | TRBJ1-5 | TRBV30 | TGTGCCTGGAGTGTAATGTGGTCTTTGGGACAGGCACCCGTCAATCAGCCCCAGCATTTT | CAWSVMWSLGQAPVNQPQHF
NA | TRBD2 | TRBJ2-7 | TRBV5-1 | TGCGCCAGCAGCTTCAGCGGGGGTATTTCCTACGAGCAGTACTTC | CASSFSGGISYEQYF
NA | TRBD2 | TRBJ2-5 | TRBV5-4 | TGTGCCAGCAGCTTGGTATTAGCGGGGGGCCAAGAGACCCAGTACTTC | CASSLVLAGGQETQYF
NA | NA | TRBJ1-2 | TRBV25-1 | TGTGCCAGCAGTGCTGCGGCGGTCTATGGCTACACCTTC | CASSAAAVYGYTF
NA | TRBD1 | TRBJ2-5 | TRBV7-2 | TGTGCCAGCAGCGTTAGTCGGGACAGCTTGAGCGAGACCCAGTACTTC | CASSVSRDSLSETQYF
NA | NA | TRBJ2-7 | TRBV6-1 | TGTGCCAGCAGTGAATTCCTAGCGTTTTCCTACGAGCAGTACTTC | CASSEFLAFSYEQYF
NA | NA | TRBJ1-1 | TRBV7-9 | TGTGCCAGCAGCTTAGAACTATCTGCCACTGAAGCTTTCTTT | CASSLELSATEAFF
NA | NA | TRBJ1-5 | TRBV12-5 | TGTGCTAGTGGTTTGGTACATGGTAATCAGCCCCAGCATTTT | CASGLVHGNQPQHF
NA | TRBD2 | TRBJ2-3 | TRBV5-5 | TGTGCCAGCAGCTTCACGGGACTAGCGAGAGTCAATACGCAGTATTTT | CASSFTGLARVNTQYF
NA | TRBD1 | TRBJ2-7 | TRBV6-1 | TGTGCCAGCATTTGGACAGGGCGGGAGCAGTACTTC | CASIWTGREQYF
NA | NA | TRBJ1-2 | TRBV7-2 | TGTGCCAGCAGCTTGCAGGGCTCCTATGGCTACACCTTC | CASSLQGSYGYTF
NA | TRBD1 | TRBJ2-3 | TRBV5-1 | TGCGCCAGCAGCCCGACAGGGGATTCAGATACGCAGTATTTT | CASSPTGDSDTQYF
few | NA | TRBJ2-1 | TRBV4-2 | TGTGCCAGCAGCCAAGATGAGACAGGGACTAGTAGTATGAAGTTCTTC | CASSQDETGTSSMKFF